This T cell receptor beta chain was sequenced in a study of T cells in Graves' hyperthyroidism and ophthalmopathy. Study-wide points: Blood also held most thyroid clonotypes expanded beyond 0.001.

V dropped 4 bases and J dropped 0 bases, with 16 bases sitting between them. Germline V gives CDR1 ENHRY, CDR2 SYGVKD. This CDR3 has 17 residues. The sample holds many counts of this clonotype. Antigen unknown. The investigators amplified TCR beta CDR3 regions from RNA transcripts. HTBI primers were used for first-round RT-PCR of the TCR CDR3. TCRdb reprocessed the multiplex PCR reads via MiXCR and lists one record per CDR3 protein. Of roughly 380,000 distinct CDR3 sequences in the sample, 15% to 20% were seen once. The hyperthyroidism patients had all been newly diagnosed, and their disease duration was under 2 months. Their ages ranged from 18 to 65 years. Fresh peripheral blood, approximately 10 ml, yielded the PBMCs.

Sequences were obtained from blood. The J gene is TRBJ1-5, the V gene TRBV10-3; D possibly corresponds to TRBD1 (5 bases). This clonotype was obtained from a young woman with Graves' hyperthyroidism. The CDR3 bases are TGTGCCATCAGTGGCAGGGAGAAAGGGGATAGCAATCAGCCCCAGCATTTT. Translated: CAISGREKGDSNQPQHF.